The text below deals with one TCR beta chain. Its antigen is still unknown. This table comes from immunoSEQ multiplex PCR, and its TCRdb copy is limited to in-frame clones, with some not included. The sample holds tens of thousands of clones; approximately 90% are singletons and the top ten take approximately 24%. The sample is drawn from a study of T cells in localized non-small cell lung cancer. Study-wide results and caveats: Increased T cell density in blood showed an association with longer overall survival. Peak T cell clonality was found in uninvolved adjacent lung, exceeding tumor. Appearance in adjacent lung was seen for a median roughly 50 of the top 100 tumor clones. Analysis by sequencing included only one tumor region, so heterogeneity remains possible.

This CDR3 spans 14 amino acids. V lost 5 bases and J 6 bases, leaving 17 bases between the germline ends. Looked up from germline, CDR1 is SQVTM and CDR2 is ANQGSEA. The origin of this receptor is a man aged 35 to 69 with stage II squamous cell lung carcinoma. V is TRBV29-1 and J is TRBJ2-1, with D perhaps matching TRBD2 (6 bases). Sequencing was performed on PBMCs, taken before any cancer treatment. CDR3 bases: TGCAGCGTTCCACGCGGGATAGACCGCAATGAGCAGTTCTTC. This sequence encodes CSVPRGIDRNEQFF.